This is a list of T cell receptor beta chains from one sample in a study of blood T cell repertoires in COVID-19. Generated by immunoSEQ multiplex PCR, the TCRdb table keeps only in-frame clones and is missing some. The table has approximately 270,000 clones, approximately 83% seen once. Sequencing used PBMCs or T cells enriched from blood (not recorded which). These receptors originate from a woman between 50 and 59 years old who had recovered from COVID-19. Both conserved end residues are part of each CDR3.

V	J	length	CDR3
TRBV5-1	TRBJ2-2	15	CASSRSPVLTGELFF
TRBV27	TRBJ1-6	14	CASSHAGINSPLHF
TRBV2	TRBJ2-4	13	CASKEGQGSIQYF
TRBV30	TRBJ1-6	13	CAWSVWANSPLHF
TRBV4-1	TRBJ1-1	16	CASSQEGGSWDTEAFF
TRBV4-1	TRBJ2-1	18	CASSPRTFSGSSYNEQFF
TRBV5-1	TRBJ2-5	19	CASSVLAGGPSFSTETQYF
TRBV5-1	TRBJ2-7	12	CASSMDRDEQYF
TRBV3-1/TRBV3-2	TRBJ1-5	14	CASSFRGTNQPQHF
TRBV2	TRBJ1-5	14	CASSGGRGNQPQHF
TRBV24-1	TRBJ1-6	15	CATSDLGQGNSPLHF
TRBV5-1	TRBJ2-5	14	CASSLSGFGETQYF
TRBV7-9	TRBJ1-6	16	CASRSARDRDHSPLHF
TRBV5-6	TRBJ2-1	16	CASSLGTSGIFTEQFF
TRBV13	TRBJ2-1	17	CASSSTLAGASYNEQFF
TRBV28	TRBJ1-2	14	CASSGPEGNYGYTF
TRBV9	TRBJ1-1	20	CASSVATGVTPSLMNTEAFF
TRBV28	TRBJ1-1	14	CASSFSTVNTEAFF
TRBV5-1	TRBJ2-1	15	CASSSTSGSQDEQFF
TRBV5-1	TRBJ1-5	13	CASSLGHNQPQHF
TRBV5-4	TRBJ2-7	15	CASSLDAGGSYEQYF
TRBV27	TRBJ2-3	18	CASSLIGFSAGGPDTQYF
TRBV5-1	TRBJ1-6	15	CASSLGATEYSPLHF
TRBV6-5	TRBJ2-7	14	CASSYSGTVYEQYF
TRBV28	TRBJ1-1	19	CASSSIPRGQGLSDTEAFF
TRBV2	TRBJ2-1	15	CASKGASGSYNEQFF
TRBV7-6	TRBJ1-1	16	CASSHSWGGGNTEAFF
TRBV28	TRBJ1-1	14	CASSLSGGNTEAFF
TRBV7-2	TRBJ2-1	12	CASLDYTNEQFF
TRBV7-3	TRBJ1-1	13	CASSPSVGTEAFF
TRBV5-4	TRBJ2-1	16	CASSPPGQGANNEQFF
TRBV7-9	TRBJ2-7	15	CASSNPGQGSGEQYF
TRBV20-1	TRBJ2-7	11	CSARGHSEQYF
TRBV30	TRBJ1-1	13	CAWSRWDIPEAFF
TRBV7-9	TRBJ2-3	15	CASSLGREAQDTQYF
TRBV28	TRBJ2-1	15	CATTRGALTSNEQFF
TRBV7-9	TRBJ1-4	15	CASSLAGVMREKLFF
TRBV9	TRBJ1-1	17	CASSVALGGTVDTEAFF
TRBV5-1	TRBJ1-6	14	CASSYGTRNSPLHF
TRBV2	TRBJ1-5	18	CASSETRGGGGSNQPQHF
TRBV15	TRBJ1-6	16	CATSRDRWSNNSPLHF
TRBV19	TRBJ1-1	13	CASNGLGAPEAFF
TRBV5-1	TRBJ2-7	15	CASSAEAAGDYEQYF
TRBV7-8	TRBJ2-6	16	CASSLDRVSGANVLTF
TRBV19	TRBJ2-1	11	CASSEGFGQFF
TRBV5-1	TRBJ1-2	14	CASSLADRSYGYTF
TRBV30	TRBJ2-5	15	CAWAPLGQAQETQYF
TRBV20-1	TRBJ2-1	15	CSASPHPTSGDEQFF
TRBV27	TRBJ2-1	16	CASSVLGSGIVDEQFF
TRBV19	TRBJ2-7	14	CASSITGQSYEQYF
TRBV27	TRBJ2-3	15	CASSRFGISTDTQYF
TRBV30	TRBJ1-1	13	CAWISQPNTEAFF
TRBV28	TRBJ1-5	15	CASSFSGRGDQPQHF